The T cell receptor beta chain described here comes from a study of regulatory T cells in long-lasting Graves disease. The wider study: A definition of persistent Graves' disease required over 5 years of antithyroid drugs plus positive TSH receptor antibodies.

Time point described: persistent/refractory GD, antithyroid drugs over 5 years with positive TRAb. The authors made the TCR library using RNA they extracted from PBMCs. Building of the TCR beta libraries involved iRepertoire HTBI primers and Arm-PCR of CDR3 regions. MiXCR, run by TCRdb on the multiplex PCR reads, gives a single entry per CDR3 protein. The sample comprises about 400,000 distinct CDR3 sequences, around 20% of which are singletons, and less than 25% rests with the top ten. Study-wide points: Among samples with persistent disease, TRBV28, TRBJ1-2 and TRBJ2-5 were favored.

This clonotype was observed many times. The target antigen is unknown. CDR3 size: 19 residues. The V gene end was trimmed by 2 bases and the J gene end by 1 base; junction bases not matched to a gene: 15. CDR1 SNHLY and CDR2 FYNNEI come from the germline V gene. This specimen was peripheral blood mononuclear cells (PBMCs), taken when the disease was refractory, from a patient treated with antithyroid drugs. The gene calls are TRBV2 and TRBJ1-2, with 8 nucleotides matching TRBD1. The TCR sequence derives from a female donor with Graves disease. CDR3 nucleotide sequence: TGTGCCAGCAGTGAAAAAGGTGGGACAGGCCATGGAGTTAACTATGGCTACACCTTC. Protein: CASSEKGGTGHGVNYGYTF.